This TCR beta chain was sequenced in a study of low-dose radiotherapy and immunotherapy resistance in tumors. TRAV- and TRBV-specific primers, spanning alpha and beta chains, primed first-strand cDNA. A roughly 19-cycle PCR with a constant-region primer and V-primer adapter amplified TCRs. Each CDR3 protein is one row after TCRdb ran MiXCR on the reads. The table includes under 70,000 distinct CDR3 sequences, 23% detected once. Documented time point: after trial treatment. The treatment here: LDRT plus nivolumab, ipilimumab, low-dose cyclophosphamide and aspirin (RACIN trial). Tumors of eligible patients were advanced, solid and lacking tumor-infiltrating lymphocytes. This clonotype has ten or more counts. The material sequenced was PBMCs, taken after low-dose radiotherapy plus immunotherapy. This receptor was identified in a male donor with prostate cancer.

CDR3 sequence reads: CASSLVFGGEQFF. The CDR3, as DNA: TGTGCCAGCAGCCTTGTTTTTGGGGGTGAGCAGTTCTTC. The chain joins TRBV7-2 to TRBJ2-1, with D perhaps given as TRBD1 or TRBD2 (5 bases each). The germline V gene encodes CDR1 SGHTA and CDR2 FQGNSA. This CDR3 spans 13 amino acids. The V end was cut by 5 bases, the J end by 9 bases, with 14 bases between.